This T cell receptor (beta chain) was obtained from a study of cytomegalovirus exposure and HLA in healthy donors. With 60 Vbeta and 13 Jbeta primers, the PCR was carried out. TCRdb's copy holds only in-frame clones and misses some; the assay was immunoSEQ multiplex PCR. The sample has just over 200,000 clones; approximately 79% are singletons. Notes on this clone: Antigen: not known.

This CDR3 comprises 15 residues. Points from the study as a whole: It was reported in a later analysis that an Asian-associated ancestry cluster showed fewer N-insertions than the 666-donor mean.

The chain uses TRBV21-1 and TRBJ1-1; the table's D gene call, TRBD1, was not cross checked with the DNA. TRBV21-1 is described as a pseudogene. The source material was PBMCs. This sequence originates from a middle-aged man in good health and CMV-seronegative. This chain's CDR3 is CASSKFRTANTEAFF. The CDR3, as DNA: TGTGCCAGCAGCAAATTTAGGACAGCGAACACTGAAGCTTTCTTT.